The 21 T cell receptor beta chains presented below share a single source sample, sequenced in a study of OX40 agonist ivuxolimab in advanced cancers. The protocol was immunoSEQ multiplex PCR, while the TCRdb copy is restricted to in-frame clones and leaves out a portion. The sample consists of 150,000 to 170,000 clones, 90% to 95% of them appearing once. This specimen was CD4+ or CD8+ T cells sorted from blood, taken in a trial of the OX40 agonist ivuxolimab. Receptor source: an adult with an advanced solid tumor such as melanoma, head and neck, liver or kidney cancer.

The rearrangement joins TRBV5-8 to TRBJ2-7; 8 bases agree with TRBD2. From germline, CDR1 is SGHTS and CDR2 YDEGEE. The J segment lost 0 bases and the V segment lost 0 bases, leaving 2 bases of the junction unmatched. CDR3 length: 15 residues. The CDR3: CASSLAAGDSYEQYF. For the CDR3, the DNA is TGTGCCAGCAGCTTGGCAGCGGGGGACTCCTACGAGCAGTACTTC. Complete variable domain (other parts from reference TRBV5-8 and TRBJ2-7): EAGVTQSPTHLIKTRGQQATLRCSPISGHTSVYWYQQALGLGLQFLLWYDEGEERNRGNFPPRFSGRQFPNYSSELNVNALELEDSALYLCASSLAAGDSYEQYFGPGTRLTVT.

The CDR3 DNA follows: TGTGCCAGCACCCCAGGGACGGACCAGCCCCAGCATTTT. Residues: CASTPGTDQPQHF. V gene TRBV28 combines with J gene TRBJ1-5, with TRBD1 as a possible D gene (5 bases). From germline, CDR1 is MDHEN and CDR2 SYDVKM. The germline V and J ends were trimmed by 7 bases and 7 bases, with 14 bases remaining between them. CDR3 size: 13 residues.

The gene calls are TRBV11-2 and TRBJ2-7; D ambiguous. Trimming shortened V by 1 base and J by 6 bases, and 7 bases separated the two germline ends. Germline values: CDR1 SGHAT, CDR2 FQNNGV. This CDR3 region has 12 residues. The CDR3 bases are TGTGCCAGCAGCTTAGTCCGGAGCGAGCAGTACTTC. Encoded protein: CASSLVRSEQYF.

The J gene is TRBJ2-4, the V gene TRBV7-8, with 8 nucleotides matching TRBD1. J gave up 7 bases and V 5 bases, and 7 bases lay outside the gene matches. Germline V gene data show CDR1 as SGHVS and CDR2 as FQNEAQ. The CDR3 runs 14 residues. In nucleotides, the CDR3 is TGTGCCAGCAGCACCCGGACAGGGATCAACATTCAGTACTTC. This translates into CASSTRTGINIQYF.

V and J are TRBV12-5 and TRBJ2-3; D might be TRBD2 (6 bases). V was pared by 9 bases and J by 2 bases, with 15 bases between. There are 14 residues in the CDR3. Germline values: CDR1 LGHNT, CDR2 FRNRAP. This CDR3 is CASASSAYTDTQYF. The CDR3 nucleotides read TGTGCTAGCGCTTCTAGCGCCTACACAGATACGCAGTATTTT.

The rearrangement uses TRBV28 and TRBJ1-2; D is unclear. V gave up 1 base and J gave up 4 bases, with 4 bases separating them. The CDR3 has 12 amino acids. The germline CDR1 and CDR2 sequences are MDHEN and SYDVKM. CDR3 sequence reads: CASSLSAYGYTF. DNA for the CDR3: TGTGCCAGCAGTTTATCGGCCTATGGCTACACCTTC.

CDR3 DNA sequence: TGTGCCAGCAGGGCGCTAGCGGGAGAAACCGGGGAGCTGTTTTTT. Translation gives CASRALAGETGELFF. V is TRBV2 and J is TRBJ2-2; the match to TRBD2 covers 10 bases. The germline V gene has CDR1 SNHLY and CDR2 FYNNEI. V lost 6 bases to trimming and J lost 5 bases; unmatched junction nucleotides: 6. The CDR3 contains 15 residues.

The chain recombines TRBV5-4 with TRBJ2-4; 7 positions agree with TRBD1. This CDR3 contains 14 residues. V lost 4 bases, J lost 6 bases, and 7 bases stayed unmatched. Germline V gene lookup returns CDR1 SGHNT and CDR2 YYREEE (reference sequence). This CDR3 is CASSIWDSRNIQYF. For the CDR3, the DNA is TGTGCCAGCAGCATCTGGGACAGTCGAAACATTCAGTACTTC.

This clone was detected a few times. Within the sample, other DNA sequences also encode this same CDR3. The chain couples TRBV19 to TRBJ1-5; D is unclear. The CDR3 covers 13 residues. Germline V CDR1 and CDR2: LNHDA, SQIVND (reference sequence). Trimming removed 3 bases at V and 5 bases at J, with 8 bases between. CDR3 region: CASSIGRDQPQHF. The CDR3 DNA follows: TGTGCCAGTAGTATCGGGAGGGATCAGCCCCAGCATTTT.

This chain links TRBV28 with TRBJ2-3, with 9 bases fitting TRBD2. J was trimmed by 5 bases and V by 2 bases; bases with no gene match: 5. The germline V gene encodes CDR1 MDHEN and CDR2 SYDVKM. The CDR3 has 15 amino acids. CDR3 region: CASSLIAGVVDTQYF. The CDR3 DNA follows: TGTGCCAGCAGTTTAATAGCGGGAGTAGTAGATACGCAGTATTTT.

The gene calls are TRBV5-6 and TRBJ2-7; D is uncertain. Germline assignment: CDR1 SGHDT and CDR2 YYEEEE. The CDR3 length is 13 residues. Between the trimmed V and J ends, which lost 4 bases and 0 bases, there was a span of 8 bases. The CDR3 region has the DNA TGTGCCAGCAGCCCCAACTACTCCTACGAGCAGTACTTC. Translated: CASSPNYSYEQYF. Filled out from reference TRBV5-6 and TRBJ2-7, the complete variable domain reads DAGVTQSPTHLIKTRGQQVTLRCSPKSGHDTVSWYQQALGQGPQFIFQYYEEEERQRGNFPDRFSGHQFPNYSSELNVNALLLGDSALYLCASSPNYSYEQYFGPGTRLTVT.

The CDR3 coding sequence is TGCGCCAGCAGTGAGTCCGGCCAAAGCTACACCTTC. It codes for CASSESGQSYTF. The chain has TRBV10-1 and TRBJ1-2, with D unresolved. V gave up 0 bases and J gave up 9 bases, with 8 bases separating them. CDR1 and CDR2 from the germline V gene are WNHNN and SYGVQD (reference sequence). The CDR3 spans 12 residues.

The CDR3 reads CAISELATVPDTQYF. The CDR3 DNA is TGTGCCATCAGTGAGTTGGCTACAGTTCCAGATACGCAGTATTTT. The rearrangement joins TRBV10-3 to TRBJ2-3; D call uncertain. This CDR3 is built from 15 residues. Between the trimmed V and J ends, which lost 1 base and 4 bases, there was a span of 12 bases. The germline gives CDR1 ENHRY, CDR2 SYGVKD.

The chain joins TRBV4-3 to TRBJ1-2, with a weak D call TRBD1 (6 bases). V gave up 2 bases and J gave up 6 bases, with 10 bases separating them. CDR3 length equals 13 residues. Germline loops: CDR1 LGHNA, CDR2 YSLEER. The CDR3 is CASSQNEGDGYTF. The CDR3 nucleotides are TGCGCCAGCAGCCAAAACGAGGGGGATGGCTACACCTTC.

CDR3 in amino acids: CASSRIAGVGEQFF. The CDR3 nucleotides are TGTGCCAGTAGTAGGATAGCGGGAGTAGGCGAGCAGTTCTTC. This sequence joins TRBV19 and TRBJ2-1; 9 bases fit TRBD2. Per germline, CDR1 LNHDA and CDR2 SQIVND (reference sequence). This CDR3 is 14 amino acids long. V gave up 4 bases and J gave up 10 bases; unmatched junction bases: 8.

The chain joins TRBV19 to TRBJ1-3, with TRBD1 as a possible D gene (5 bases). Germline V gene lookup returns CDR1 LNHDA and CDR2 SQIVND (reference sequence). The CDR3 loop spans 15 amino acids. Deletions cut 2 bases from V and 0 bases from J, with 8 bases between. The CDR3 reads CASSIRGISGNTIYF. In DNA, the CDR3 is TGTGCCAGTAGTATAAGGGGAATCTCTGGAAACACCATATATTTT. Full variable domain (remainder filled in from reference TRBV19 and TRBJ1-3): DGGITQSPKYLFRKEGQNVTLSCEQNLNHDAMYWYRQDPGQGLRLIYYSQIVNDFQKGDIAEGYSVSREKKESFPLTVTSAQKNPTAFYLCASSIRGISGNTIYFGEGSWLTVV.

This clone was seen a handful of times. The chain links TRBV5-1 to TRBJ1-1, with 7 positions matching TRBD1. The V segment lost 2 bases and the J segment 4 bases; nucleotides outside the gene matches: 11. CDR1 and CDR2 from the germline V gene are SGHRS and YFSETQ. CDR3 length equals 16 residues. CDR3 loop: CASSFGSLGGLTEAFF. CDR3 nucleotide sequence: TGCGCCAGCAGCTTCGGGTCCCTAGGGGGCCTCACTGAAGCTTTCTTT.

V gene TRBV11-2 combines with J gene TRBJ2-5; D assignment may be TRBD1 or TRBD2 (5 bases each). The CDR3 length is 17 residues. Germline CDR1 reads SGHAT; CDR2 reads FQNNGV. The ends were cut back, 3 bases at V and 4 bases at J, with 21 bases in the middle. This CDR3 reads CASSLGPLGGGIETQYF. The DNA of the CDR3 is TGTGCCAGCAGCTTGGGCCCCCTTGGGGGTGGCATAGAGACCCAGTACTTC. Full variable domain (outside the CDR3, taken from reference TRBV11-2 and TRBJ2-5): EAGVAQSPRYKIIEKRQSVAFWCNPISGHATLYWYQQILGQGPKLLIQFQNNGVVDDSQLPKDRFSAERLKGVDSTLKIQPAKLEDSAVYLCASSLGPLGGGIETQYFGPGTRLLVL.

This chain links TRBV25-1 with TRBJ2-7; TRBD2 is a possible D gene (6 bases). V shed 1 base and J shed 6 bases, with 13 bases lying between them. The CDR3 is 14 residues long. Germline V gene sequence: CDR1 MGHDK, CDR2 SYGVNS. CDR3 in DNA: TGTGCCAGCAGTGAATTCGGGGGTCCGCTCGAGCAGTACTTC. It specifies CASSEFGGPLEQYF.

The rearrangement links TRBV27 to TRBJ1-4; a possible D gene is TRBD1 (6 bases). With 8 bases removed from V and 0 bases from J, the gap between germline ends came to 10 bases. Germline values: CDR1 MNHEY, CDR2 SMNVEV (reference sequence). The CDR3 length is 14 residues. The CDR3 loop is CASSGGATNEKLFF. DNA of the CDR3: TGTGCCAGCTCTGGGGGCGCAACTAATGAAAAACTGTTTTTT.

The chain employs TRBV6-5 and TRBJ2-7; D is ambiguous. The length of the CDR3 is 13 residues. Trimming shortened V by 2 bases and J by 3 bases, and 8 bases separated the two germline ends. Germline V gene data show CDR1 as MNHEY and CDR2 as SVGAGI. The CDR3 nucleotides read TGTGCCAGCAGTTACCGACCCAACTACGAGCAGTACTTC. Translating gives CASSYRPNYEQYF.